The source of this TCR beta chain is a study of T cells after yellow fever vaccination. MiXCR was run by TCRdb on the 5' RACE reads, yielding one entry per CDR3 protein. This table has around 550,000 distinct CDR3 sequences, 19% appearing once. This CDR3 has 14 amino acids. V gave up 5 bases and J gave up 4 bases; unmatched junction bases: 4. Per the germline V gene, CDR1 is LNHNV and CDR2 is YYDKDF (reference sequence). This clonotype turned up a few times. This clonotype was sampled from a man aged 30-40 years who received the YFV17D yellow fever vaccine. Sequencing was performed on PBMCs, taken 15 days after the yellow fever booster vaccination. The V call is TRBV15, the J call TRBJ2-1; 8 nucleotides match TRBD1. The CDR3 protein is CATSRDRLYNEQFF. The CDR3 DNA sequence: TGTGCCACCAGCCGGGACAGGCTATACAATGAGCAGTTCTTC.